Listed here are 27 T cell receptor beta chains from one sample, sequenced in a study of cytomegalovirus exposure and HLA in healthy donors. PCR amplification relied on 60 Vbeta primers (plus 13 Jbeta primers). Only in-frame clones appear in the TCRdb table, and some are missing; sequencing was by immunoSEQ multiplex PCR. The repertoire includes 130,000 to 150,000 clones, over 60% of them detected once, and 1.5% to 2% sits in the top ten. Input material: PBMCs. The receptors were sampled from a woman under 40 in good health and CMV-seronegative.

The gene calls are TRBV29-1 and TRBJ1-3; D remains unclear. Germline V CDR1 and CDR2: SQVTM, ANQGSEA. Trimming left V 3 bases short and J 0 bases short, with 6 bases between. The CDR3 is made up of 13 amino acids. CDR3 bases: TGCAGCGTTGATCAGGACTCTGGAAACACCATATATTTT. Protein: CSVDQDSGNTIYF.

This clone was detected once. The chain carries TRBV19 and TRBJ1-4, with a tentative D call TRBD1 (6 bases). V lost 2 bases to trimming and J lost 4 bases, with 11 bases between them. From germline, CDR1 is LNHDA and CDR2 SQIVND (reference sequence). This CDR3 region has 15 residues. CDR3 sequence (DNA): TGTGCCAGTAGTATATTGGACAGTGATAATGAAAAACTGTTTTTT. Its protein product is CASSILDSDNEKLFF.

Turning to this clone: This sample includes further DNA sequences coding for the same CDR3. The J gene is TRBJ2-7, the V gene TRBV19, with 10 bases lining up with TRBD1. This CDR3 is 15 amino acids long. Germline CDR1 is LNHDA and CDR2 is SQIVND (reference sequence). Losses at the gene ends were 3 bases for V and 0 bases for J; bases not matched to a gene: 2. The CDR3 here is CASSIDRGLSYEQYF. The CDR3 nucleotides read TGTGCCAGTAGTATCGACAGGGGGCTCTCCTACGAGCAGTACTTC.

This chain joins TRBV5-4 and TRBJ1-1, with 7 bases aligning to TRBD1. Germline lookup yields CDR1 SGHNT and CDR2 YYREEE (reference sequence). This CDR3 has 15 residues. With 4 bases clipped from V and 4 bases from J, the junction kept 10 bases outside the gene matches. CDR3 loop: CASSPGTPGGTEAFF. The CDR3 nucleotides are TGTGCCAGCAGCCCCGGGACCCCAGGGGGCACTGAAGCTTTCTTT.

This chain links TRBV5-1 with TRBJ1-1, with 9 bases that match TRBD1. Germline lookup yields CDR1 SGHRS and CDR2 YFSETQ. With 3 bases clipped from V and 4 bases from J, the junction kept 7 bases outside the gene matches. CDR3 length equals 15 residues. CDR3 residues: CASSSGQGISTEAFF. The CDR3 DNA reads TGCGCCAGCAGCTCGGGACAGGGTATATCCACTGAAGCTTTCTTT.

This sequence joins TRBV19 and TRBJ2-1; perhaps TRBD2 as D (6 bases). V gave up 5 bases and J gave up 2 bases, with 16 bases separating them. There are 16 residues in the CDR3. Germline CDR1 LNHDA, CDR2 SQIVND (reference sequence). The CDR3 DNA sequence: TGTGCCAGTAGTTCACAGACTAGTGGGGCCTACAATGAGCAGTTCTTC. Amino acid sequence: CASSSQTSGAYNEQFF.

This CDR3 reads CASSKWAATDTQYF. CDR3 DNA: TGTGCCAGCTCCAAGTGGGCAGCTACAGATACGCAGTATTTT. The chain couples TRBV27 to TRBJ2-3; D is ambiguous. The CDR3 loop spans 14 amino acids. CDR1 MNHEY and CDR2 SMNVEV come from the germline V gene (reference sequence). Trimming stripped 8 bases from V and 3 bases from J, with 15 bases between.

The V gene is TRBV19, the J gene TRBJ2-7; tentatively, D is TRBD1 (5 bases). From germline, CDR1 is LNHDA and CDR2 SQIVND (reference sequence). The CDR3 loop spans 15 amino acids. Trimming shortened V by 2 bases and J by 4 bases, and 15 bases separated the two germline ends. The CDR3 spells CASSISPRQLYEQYF. CDR3 bases: TGTGCCAGTAGTATATCCCCGAGACAGCTATACGAGCAGTACTTC. Supplemented by reference TRBV19 and TRBJ2-7, the full variable domain reads DGGITQSPKYLFRKEGQNVTLSCEQNLNHDAMYWYRQDPGQGLRLIYYSQIVNDFQKGDIAEGYSVSREKKESFPLTVTSAQKNPTAFYLCASSISPRQLYEQYFGPGTRLTVT.

J is TRBJ2-3 and V is TRBV30; TRBD2 matches 9 bases. V lost 5 bases, J lost 5 bases, and 8 bases stayed unmatched. Germline CDR1 GTSNPN, CDR2 SVGIG (reference sequence). The CDR3 loop spans 14 amino acids. DNA of the CDR3: TGTGCCTGGTCTCAGGATAGCGGGAGAGATACGCAGTATTTT. Translating gives CAWSQDSGRDTQYF. The whole variable domain, filled in from reference TRBV30 and TRBJ2-3, reads SQTIHQWPATLVQPVGSPLSLECTVEGTSNPNLYWYRQAAGRGLQLLFYSVGIGQISSEVPQNLSASRPQDRQFILSSKKLLLSDSGFYLCAWSQDSGRDTQYFGPGTRLTVL.

J is TRBJ1-1 and V is TRBV9, with D tentatively TRBD1 (6 bases). From germline, CDR1 is SGDLS and CDR2 YYNGEE. The CDR3 has 15 amino acids. V gave up 3 bases and J gave up 3 bases, with 15 bases separating them. The CDR3 bases are TGTGCCAGCAGCGCAGGAACAGGGATTGACACTGAAGCTTTCTTT. This gives the protein CASSAGTGIDTEAFF.

The CDR3 DNA reads as TGTGCCAGCAGTGGTCTAGCGGCCTTTCCCTACGAGCAGTACTTC. It yields the protein CASSGLAAFPYEQYF. The V and J genes are TRBV6-1 and TRBJ2-7; TRBD2 matches 7 bases. The ends lost 4 bases at V and 2 bases at J; junction bases unmatched: 8. The V gene's germline CDR1 is MNHNS and CDR2 SASEGT. The CDR3 length is 15 residues.

Only one count was recorded for this clone. The chain combines TRBV30 with TRBJ1-1, with D maybe TRBD1 (6 bases). The CDR3 is made up of 12 amino acids. CDR1 and CDR2 from the germline V gene are GTSNPN and SVGIG (reference sequence). Trimming pared 5 bases from V and 5 bases from J, leaving 12 bases between. This CDR3 reads CAWLGQKTEAFF. In nucleotides, the CDR3 is TGTGCCTGGTTAGGACAGAAAACTGAAGCTTTCTTT.

The chain couples TRBV11-1 to TRBJ1-1; a weak D match, TRBD1 (6 bases). The CDR3 contains 13 residues. Germline values: CDR1 SGHAT, CDR2 FQDESV (reference sequence). V was cut by 3 bases and J by 1 base, with 6 bases left in between. The CDR3 DNA reads TGTGCCAGCAGCTTGGGGGCGAACACTGAAGCTTTCTTT. This sequence encodes CASSLGANTEAFF.

The chain links TRBV18 to TRBJ1-1; D remains unclear. The CDR3 covers 14 residues. Trimming took 1 base from V and 8 from J, leaving 14 bases between them. Germline V gene sequence: CDR1 KGHSH, CDR2 LQKENI. CDR3 sequence reads: CASSPLFSLAEAFF. The CDR3 DNA reads TGTGCCAGCTCACCACTTTTTAGCCTGGCAGAAGCTTTCTTT.

The rearrangement uses TRBV27 and TRBJ2-5; 7 bases map to TRBD1. The CDR3 extends over 17 amino acids. Trimming at V came to 6 bases and at J to 1 base, leaving 14 bases not matched to a gene. Germline V CDR1 and CDR2: MNHEY, SMNVEV (reference sequence). CDR3 coding DNA: TGTGCCAGCAGGTCTCGGGACAGCGAATCGGTCCAAGAGACCCAGTACTTC. Its protein product is CASRSRDSESVQETQYF.

This clone came up once. The rearrangement uses TRBV6-1 and TRBJ1-2; D unresolved. V lost 3 bases and J 5 bases, leaving 7 bases between the germline ends. The germline gives CDR1 MNHNS, CDR2 SASEGT. The CDR3 is made up of 12 amino acids. The CDR3 region is CASSEARYGYTF. The CDR3 nucleotides are TGTGCCAGCAGTGAGGCCAGATATGGCTACACCTTC.

V gene TRBV10-3 combines with J gene TRBJ1-5; 9 nucleotides match TRBD1. J was trimmed by 3 bases and V by 4 bases; bases with no gene match: 1. Per germline, CDR1 ENHRY and CDR2 SYGVKD. CDR3 size: 14 residues. The CDR3 sequence is CAISGTGVNQPQHF. The CDR3 coding sequence is TGTGCCATCAGTGGGACAGGGGTCAATCAGCCCCAGCATTTT.

The chain uses TRBV19 and TRBJ1-2; D is perhaps TRBD1 (6 bases). The CDR3 is made up of 14 amino acids. Germline values: CDR1 LNHDA, CDR2 SQIVND (reference sequence). V was trimmed by 10 bases and J by 2 bases, leaving 17 bases between them. The CDR3 region is CATQSDRGNYGYTF. In DNA, the CDR3 is TGTGCCACTCAGTCCGATAGGGGGAACTATGGCTACACCTTC.

The V and J genes are TRBV7-2 and TRBJ1-6, with a possible D match to TRBD1 (5 bases). Trimming stripped 1 base from V and 4 bases from J, with 8 bases between. The CDR3 consists of 15 residues. Germline CDR1 and CDR2: SGHTA and FQGNSA. The CDR3 loop is CASSLGQPYNSPLHF. CDR3 nucleotides: TGTGCCAGCAGCTTAGGACAGCCATATAATTCACCCCTCCACTTT.

This clone was counted between two and nine times. The V gene is TRBV5-4, the J gene TRBJ1-1; 9 positions agree with TRBD1. J was trimmed by 4 bases and V by 4 bases; bases with no gene match: 5. The CDR3 runs to 14 residues. Looked up from germline, CDR1 is SGHNT and CDR2 is YYREEE (reference sequence). CDR3 in DNA: TGTGCCAGCAGCCGTCCGGACAGGGGCACTGAAGCTTTCTTT. This sequence encodes CASSRPDRGTEAFF.

This clone was seen only a few times. This chain connects TRBV25-1 to TRBJ1-4; D possibly corresponds to TRBD1 (6 bases). Per germline, CDR1 MGHDK and CDR2 SYGVNS. This CDR3 region has 15 residues. Trimming removed 4 bases from V and 5 bases from J, with 14 bases in between. Here the CDR3 DNA reads TGTGCCAGCAGTGTCTCAGGGGTAGGGAATGAAAAACTGTTTTTT. This translates into CASSVSGVGNEKLFF. The full variable domain, rest sourced from reference TRBV25-1 and TRBJ1-4, is EADIYQTPRYLVIGTGKKITLECSQTMGHDKMYWYQQDPGMELHLIHYSYGVNSTEKGDLSSESTVSRIRTEHFPLTLESARPSHTSQYLCASSVSGVGNEKLFFGSGTQLSVL.

The J gene is TRBJ1-1, the V gene TRBV2; D is possibly TRBD1 (5 bases). Germline-derived CDR1 and CDR2 are SNHLY and FYNNEI. Deletions cut 6 bases from V and 2 bases from J, with 10 bases between. This CDR3 has 13 amino acids. As DNA, the CDR3 is TGTGCCAGCAGGGACACCCCTAACACTGAAGCTTTCTTT. This encodes CASRDTPNTEAFF.

The CDR3 DNA reads TGTGCCAGCAGTTCCGGACAGGGAGGCTACACCTTC. Protein product: CASSSGQGGYTF. This chain uses TRBV28 with TRBJ1-2; 8 bases line up with TRBD1. Germline values: CDR1 MDHEN, CDR2 SYDVKM. V shed 4 bases and J 8 bases; nucleotides not matched to a gene: 3. The CDR3 contains 12 residues.

The V call is TRBV15, the J call TRBJ2-7, with 7 nucleotides matching TRBD1. This CDR3 comprises 17 residues. Per germline, CDR1 LNHNV and CDR2 YYDKDF (reference sequence). V trimming: 0 bases; J trimming: 0 bases; junction bases outside the gene matches: 8. The CDR3, as DNA: TGTGCCACCAGCAGAGAGTTACAGGGGCCCTACTCCTACGAGCAGTACTTC. It specifies CATSRELQGPYSYEQYF.

This clone was seen more than once but under ten times. V gene TRBV2 combines with J gene TRBJ1-3; unclear D gene. In germline, CDR1 is SNHLY, CDR2 FYNNEI. CDR3 length: 15 residues. The V gene lost 5 bases and the J gene lost 4 bases, with 15 bases spanning the gap. The CDR3 spells CASSRRFAVGNTIYF. CDR3 DNA sequence: TGTGCCAGCAGTAGGCGGTTTGCGGTAGGAAACACCATATATTTT.

V and J are TRBV7-2 and TRBJ2-1; 9 nucleotides match TRBD2. Germline values: CDR1 SGHTA, CDR2 FQGNSA. This CDR3 contains 20 residues. J was trimmed by 9 bases and V by 0 bases; bases with no gene match: 21. In DNA form, the CDR3 reads TGTGCCAGCAGCTTAGCATCGGGACTAGCCCTTCTCGGACCAGGTGGTGAGCAGTTCTTC. As protein: CASSLASGLALLGPGGEQFF.

The gene calls are TRBV11-2 and TRBJ1-6; the match to TRBD1 covers 7 bases. V gave up 7 bases and J gave up 6 bases; unmatched junction bases: 9. Looked up from germline, CDR1 is SGHAT and CDR2 is FQNNGV. CDR3 length equals 15 residues. The CDR3, as DNA: TGTGCCAGCACCTCTAGGACAGGCTTTAATTCACCCCTCCACTTT. This gives the protein CASTSRTGFNSPLHF.